This T cell receptor beta chain is from a study of T cell responses to AZD1222 COVID-19 vaccine. Whole-study results and caveats: Researchers report vaccine-associated CD4 TCRs spanning spike, with dominance at 160-218 and 743-854. At baseline, just 5 or 6 AZD1222 recipients tested seropositive.

Assay: immunoSEQ multiplex PCR; the TCRdb copy retains only in-frame clones and omits some. This sample has 120,000 or so clones, with roughly 87% found just once. Remarks on this clone: Its antigen is unknown.

V dropped 4 bases and J dropped 2 bases, with 8 bases sitting between them. Germline assignment: CDR1 SGHDT and CDR2 YYEEEE. The CDR3 sequence is 13 residues long. The receptor was isolated from an adult in good health. The chain carries TRBV5-6 and TRBJ2-3; tentatively, D is TRBD2 (5 bases). The sample in question was peripheral blood, obtained on day 0 of AZD1222 vaccination. The DNA for the CDR3 is TGTGCCAGCAGCACGACTACCACAGATACGCAGTATTTT. This codes for CASSTTTTDTQYF.